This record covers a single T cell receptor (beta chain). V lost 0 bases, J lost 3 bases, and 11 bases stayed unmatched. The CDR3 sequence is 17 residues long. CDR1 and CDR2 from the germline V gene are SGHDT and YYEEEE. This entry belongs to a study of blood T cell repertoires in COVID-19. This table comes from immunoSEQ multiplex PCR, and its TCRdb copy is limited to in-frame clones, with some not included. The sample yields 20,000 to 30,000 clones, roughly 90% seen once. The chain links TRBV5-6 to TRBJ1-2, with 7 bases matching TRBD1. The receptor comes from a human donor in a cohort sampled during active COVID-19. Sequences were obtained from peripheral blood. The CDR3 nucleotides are TGTGCCAGCAGCTTGGGGGCACAGGGGTACCGTGACTATGGCTACACCTTC. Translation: CASSLGAQGYRDYGYTF.